This TCR beta chain is from a study of blood T cells in healthy people across ages. The germline V gene has CDR1 SGHNT and CDR2 YYREEE (reference sequence). There are 16 residues in the CDR3. This clonotype came up a few times. Since no conserved phenylalanine or tryptophan closes the CDR3, a read error is the likely cause. Next came a second PCR, run for about 6 to 11 cycles, which used a sample-barcoded 5' primer along with a J-beta primer mix. TCRdb reprocessed the 5' RACE reads via MiXCR and lists one record per CDR3 protein. The sample consists of under 700,000 distinct CDR3 sequences, less than 25% of them appearing once. The sample was also reused in another study, on T cells of mothers and their children.

This clonotype originated in a boy aged 10-17 years in good health. The chain combines TRBV5-4 with TRBJ2-5; 11 bases match TRBD2. The J call is in doubt because the DNA end fits TRBJ2-7 better. The sequencing sample was made of blood. CDR3 region: CASSRFSGGAVYEQYL. DNA for the CDR3: TGTGCCAGCAGCCGATTTAGCGGGGGGGCCGTCTACGAGCAGTACCTC.